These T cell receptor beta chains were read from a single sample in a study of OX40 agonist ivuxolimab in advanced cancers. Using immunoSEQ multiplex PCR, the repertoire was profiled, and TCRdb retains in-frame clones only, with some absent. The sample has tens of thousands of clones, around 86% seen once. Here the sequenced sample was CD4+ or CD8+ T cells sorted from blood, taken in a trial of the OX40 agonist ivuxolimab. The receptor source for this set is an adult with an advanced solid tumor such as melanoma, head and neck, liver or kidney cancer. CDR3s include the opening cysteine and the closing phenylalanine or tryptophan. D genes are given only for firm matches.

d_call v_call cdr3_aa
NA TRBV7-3 CASSRGRSTDTQYF
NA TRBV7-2 CASSPWQASTYEQYF
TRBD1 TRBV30 CAWSVRGLKYTEAFF
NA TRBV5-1 CASSSASYNEQFF
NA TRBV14 CASSLYSNTEAFF
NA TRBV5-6 CASRLSGPAGYGYTF
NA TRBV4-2 CASSQAWYGERQETQYF
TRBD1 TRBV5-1 CASSPGQATGNTIYF
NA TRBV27 CASRTAIKAYEQYF
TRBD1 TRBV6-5 CASSPGTGGNTEAFF
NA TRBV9 CASSVGSGSTEAFF
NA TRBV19 CASSTNVARNQPQHF
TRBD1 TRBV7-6 CASSLQGSSGNTIYF
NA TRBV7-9 CASSSPPEGGMTQYF
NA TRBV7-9 CASSLRGKEPQHF
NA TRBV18 CASSPPGLPGADTQYF
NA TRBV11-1 CASSPPGLSYEQYF
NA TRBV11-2 CASSSAGASVYGYTF
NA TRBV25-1 CASSERWGDSSEAFF
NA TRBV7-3 CASSLTEGRNEQFF
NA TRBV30 CAWSPRDGANYGYTF
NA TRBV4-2 CASSQEAQPSLGHTF